This T cell receptor beta chain was obtained from a study of identical twins. V was pared by 1 base and J by 7 bases, with 20 bases between. CDR1 SNHLY and CDR2 FYNNEI come from the germline V gene. The CDR3 has 17 amino acids. From the 5' RACE reads, TCRdb called clonotypes with MiXCR, one entry per CDR3 protein. The sample lists 450,000 or so distinct CDR3 sequences, roughly an eighth occurring once. These records were also assigned to another study, of yellow fever vaccine responses in identical twins.

Source material: CD4+ T cells sorted from blood. This receptor was taken from a woman under 30 in good health. The chain joins TRBV2 to TRBJ2-1; TRBD1 or TRBD2 may be the D gene (6 bases each). CDR3 DNA: TGTGCCAGCAGTGAAGAGGCTTTGGGGGGCTTGGGGAATGAGCAGTTCTTC. This translates into CASSEEALGGLGNEQFF.